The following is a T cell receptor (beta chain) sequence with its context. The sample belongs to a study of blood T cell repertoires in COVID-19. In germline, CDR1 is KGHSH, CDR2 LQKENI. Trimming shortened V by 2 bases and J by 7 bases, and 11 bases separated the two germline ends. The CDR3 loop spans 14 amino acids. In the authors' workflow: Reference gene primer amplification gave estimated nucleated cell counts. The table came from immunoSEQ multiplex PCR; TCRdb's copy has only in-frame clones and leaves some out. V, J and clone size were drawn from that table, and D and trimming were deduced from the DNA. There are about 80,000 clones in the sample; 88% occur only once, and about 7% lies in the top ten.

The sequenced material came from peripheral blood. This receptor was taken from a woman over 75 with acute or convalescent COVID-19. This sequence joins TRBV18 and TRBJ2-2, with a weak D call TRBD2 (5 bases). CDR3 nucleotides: TGTGCCAGCTCACCATCGGACTTTCACGGGGAGCTGTTTTTT. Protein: CASSPSDFHGELFF.